This TCR beta chain was obtained from a study of blood T cells in healthy people across ages. Through a sample-barcoded 5' primer and a J-beta primer mix, a second PCR was run for roughly 6 to 12 cycles. TCRdb re-called the 5' RACE reads with MiXCR, one entry per CDR3 protein. This table holds 1.5 million to 1.8 million distinct CDR3 sequences, about 45% found once. Every donor gave roughly 9.2 milliliters of peripheral blood. Notes on the study in general: Using unsorted PBMCs precluded a conclusive naive versus antigen-experienced comparison. A strong correlation between TCR beta diversity and naive T cell percentage was seen.

Worth noting for this clonotype: Its antigen is as yet unknown.

Sequences were obtained from blood. This sequence originates from a woman under 30 in good health.

DNA for the CDR3: TGTGCCAGCAGTGGGCGTTCTAGCGGGGATTATGGTGAGCAGTTCTTC. Protein sequence: CASSGRSSGDYGEQFF. The chain carries TRBV25-1 and TRBJ2-1; 9 bases are shared with TRBD2. CDR1 is MGHDK, CDR2 SYGVNS, per germline. The trim removed 4 bases at V and 9 bases at J, leaving 13 bases unmatched. This CDR3 is built from 16 residues. Full variable domain (remainder filled in from reference TRBV25-1 and TRBJ2-1): EADIYQTPRYLVIGTGKKITLECSQTMGHDKMYWYQQDPGMELHLIHYSYGVNSTEKGDLSSESTVSRIRTEHFPLTLESARPSHTSQYLCASSGRSSGDYGEQFFGPGTRLTVL.